This TCR beta chain was sequenced during a study of response to subunit inactivated influenza vaccine. Whole-study results and caveats: The authors suggested that every seasonal influenza vaccination recruits few new T cells.

TCRdb re-derived calls from the RT-PCR reads in MiXCR, one entry per CDR3 protein. The table lists 550,000 to 600,000 distinct CDR3 sequences, about 10% of them singletons. A remark on this clonotype: Its antigen is unidentified.

The length of the CDR3 is 14 residues. Trimming removed 8 bases at V and 3 bases at J, with 16 bases between. The chain is built from TRBV12-3 or TRBV12-4 and TRBJ1-1; a possible D gene is TRBD1 (5 bases). Sequencing was performed on PBMCs from blood, taken on the day of vaccination. The receptor's source is a man in his fifties or sixties who received an inactivated influenza vaccine. The CDR3 loop reads CASSFQGRDTEAFF. The CDR3 DNA reads as TGTGCCAGCTCCTTTCAGGGACGGGACACTGAAGCTTTCTTT.